Only a few counts were recorded for the clone carrying this T cell receptor beta chain. Sequencing used immunoSEQ multiplex PCR; TCRdb keeps in-frame clones, though not all of them. The table includes under 100,000 clones, 89% detected once. The entry originates in a study of blood T cell repertoires in COVID-19. The CDR3 sequence is 14 residues long. V lost 3 bases to trimming and J lost 2 bases; unmatched junction nucleotides: 4. Germline lookup yields CDR1 GTSNPN and CDR2 SVGIG (reference sequence). The receptor was isolated from a man between 45 and 60 years old with acute or convalescent COVID-19. Sequenced: peripheral blood. The V call is TRBV30, the J call TRBJ2-5; 9 bases fit TRBD1. This CDR3 reads CAWRRQGDQETQYF. The CDR3 nucleotides are TGTGCCTGGAGGCGACAGGGGGATCAAGAGACCCAGTACTTC.